Listed here are 15 T cell receptor beta chains from one sample, sequenced in a study of blood T cell repertoires in COVID-19. Profiling relied on immunoSEQ multiplex PCR, and the TCRdb table lists in-frame clones only, not all of them. The sample carries more than 150,000 clones, about 82% recorded once. What was sequenced was peripheral blood. The receptors shown here come from a woman in her twenties or thirties with acute or convalescent COVID-19.

The rearrangement uses TRBV18 and TRBJ2-7, with no clear D. The CDR3 is 13 residues long. V dropped 6 bases and J dropped 4 bases, with 13 bases sitting between them. Per the germline V gene, CDR1 is KGHSH and CDR2 is LQKENI. This CDR3 reads CASSPKTPYEQYF. Written as DNA, the CDR3 is TGTGCCAGCTCCCCAAAAACACCGTACGAGCAGTACTTC.

The chain recombines TRBV30 with TRBJ1-3, with D possibly being TRBD1 (6 bases). The CDR3 runs 14 residues. V was pared by 1 base and J by 4 bases, with 11 bases between. Germline assignment: CDR1 GTSNPN and CDR2 SVGIG (reference sequence). This CDR3 reads CAWSGGTQGNTIYF. As DNA, the CDR3 is TGTGCCTGGAGTGGGGGGACACAAGGAAACACCATATATTTT.

The chain joins TRBV7-9 to TRBJ1-1; 8 nucleotides match TRBD1. The V gene end was trimmed by 4 bases and the J gene end by 3 bases; junction bases not matched to a gene: 4. This CDR3 is 14 amino acids long. CDR1 and CDR2 from the germline V gene are SEHNR and FQNEAQ (reference sequence). Here the CDR3 DNA reads TGTGCCAGCAGCTCGGGACAGGCGTACACTGAAGCTTTCTTT. Translating gives CASSSGQAYTEAFF.

V and J are TRBV15 and TRBJ1-1; maybe TRBD1 (5 bases). CDR3 length: 12 residues. In germline, CDR1 is LNHNV, CDR2 YYDKDF (reference sequence). V was cut by 2 bases and J by 7 bases, with 8 bases left in between. CDR3 protein: CATSRNRYEAFF. CDR3 nucleotide sequence: TGTGCCACCAGCAGAAACAGGTATGAAGCTTTCTTT.

The chain uses TRBV7-5 and TRBJ2-3; TRBD2 was called by the table and not checked on the DNA. TRBV7-5 is recorded as a pseudogene. The CDR3 is 15 residues long. The CDR3 here is CARSLVMDFTDTQYF. The CDR3 DNA reads as TGTGCCAGAAGCTTAGTTATGGACTTCACAGATACGCAGTATTTT.

The chain joins TRBV5-6 to TRBJ1-2; D ambiguous. Germline V lookup: CDR1 SGHDT, CDR2 YYEEEE. V was pared by 4 bases and J by 0 bases, with 7 bases between. The CDR3 is 13 residues long. CDR3 in amino acids: CASSPTPNYGYTF. In DNA, the CDR3 is TGTGCCAGCAGCCCCACACCTAACTATGGCTACACCTTC.

This chain uses TRBV11-2 with TRBJ2-3; 7 nucleotides line up with TRBD2. Germline values: CDR1 SGHAT, CDR2 FQNNGV. The length of the CDR3 is 16 residues. The J segment lost 4 bases and the V segment lost 3 bases, leaving 10 bases of the junction unmatched. CDR3 coding DNA: TGTGCCAGCAGCTTTCAGGTAGCGGGCAAAGCAGATACGCAGTATTTT. Translated, it gives CASSFQVAGKADTQYF. The full variable domain, completed using reference TRBV11-2 and TRBJ2-3, is EAGVAQSPRYKIIEKRQSVAFWCNPISGHATLYWYQQILGQGPKLLIQFQNNGVVDDSQLPKDRFSAERLKGVDSTLKIQPAKLEDSAVYLCASSFQVAGKADTQYFGPGTRLTVL.

The genes are TRBV10-3 and TRBJ1-5; 9 nucleotides align to TRBD1. This CDR3 is 14 amino acids long. The junction had 4 bases not matched to a gene; V was cut back by 6 bases and J by 4 bases. In germline, CDR1 is ENHRY, CDR2 SYGVKD. The CDR3 loop is CAIRRTGENQPQHF. DNA of the CDR3: TGTGCCATCAGAAGGACAGGGGAGAATCAGCCCCAGCATTTT.

CDR3 nucleotide sequence: TGTGCCAGCAGTTTGGGCGGGGGAGGAACCTACGAGCAGTACTTC. Amino acids: CASSLGGGGTYEQYF. The rearrangement uses TRBV27 and TRBJ2-7; TRBD2 agrees at 7 bases. The germline V gene has CDR1 MNHEY and CDR2 SMNVEV (reference sequence). The CDR3 covers 15 residues. V lost 3 bases, J lost 2 bases, and 7 bases stayed unmatched.

V is TRBV7-2 and J is TRBJ2-5; D is undetermined. The CDR3 has 12 residues. Germline lookup yields CDR1 SGHTA and CDR2 FQGNSA. The V gene lost 4 bases and the J gene lost 2 bases, with 5 bases spanning the gap. CDR3 loop: CASSSRQETQYF. Here the CDR3 DNA reads TGTGCCAGCAGCTCGCGGCAAGAGACCCAGTACTTC. Drawing the rest from reference TRBV7-2 and TRBJ2-5, the complete variable domain is GAGVSQSPSNKVTEKGKDVELRCDPISGHTALYWYRQSLGQGLEFLIYFQGNSAPDKSGLPSDRFSAERTGGSVSTLTIQRTQQEDSAVYLCASSSRQETQYFGPGTRLLVL.

Concerning this clone itself: This specimen includes other DNA sequences encoding the same CDR3. DNA of the CDR3: TGTGCCAGCAGTCCACCTCGCGGTAATTCACCCCTCCACTTT. Translated, it gives CASSPPRGNSPLHF. The chain joins TRBV28 to TRBJ1-6; D is uncertain. The CDR3 is 14 residues long. Per germline, CDR1 MDHEN and CDR2 SYDVKM. V lost 5 bases to trimming and J lost 6 bases, with 11 bases between them.

This chain links TRBV5-6 with TRBJ2-3, with no clear D. The CDR3 consists of 14 residues. The V gene's germline CDR1 is SGHDT and CDR2 YYEEEE. Trimming cost V 3 bases and J 2 bases, with 10 bases left between them. This CDR3 reads CASSSLGNTDTQYF. In DNA, the CDR3 is TGTGCCAGCAGCTCCCTAGGAAACACAGATACGCAGTATTTT.

This chain uses TRBV4-1 with TRBJ1-5; 8 nucleotides align to TRBD1. Germline CDR1 is MGHRA and CDR2 is YSYEKL. V was pared by 6 bases and J by 7 bases, with 14 bases of the junction left unmatched. CDR3 length equals 16 residues. The chain's CDR3 is CASRQTTGARGQPQHF. The CDR3 DNA sequence: TGCGCCAGCAGACAAACGACAGGGGCTCGTGGGCAGCCCCAGCATTTT.

The chain employs TRBV28 and TRBJ2-7, with 7 nucleotides matching TRBD2. Trimming removed 5 bases from V and 1 base from J; junction bases left unmatched: 8. This CDR3 spans 15 amino acids. The germline V gene has CDR1 MDHEN and CDR2 SYDVKM. The CDR3 loop reads CASSEGGSFSYEQYF. In DNA, the CDR3 is TGTGCCAGCAGTGAAGGCGGGAGTTTTTCCTACGAGCAGTACTTC.

The chain employs TRBV5-4 and TRBJ2-1, with TRBD2 matching over 8 bases. The germline V gene encodes CDR1 SGHNT and CDR2 YYREEE (reference sequence). V dropped 4 bases and J dropped 4; count of bases not matched to a gene: 10. CDR3 length: 16 residues. The chain's CDR3 is CASSHAAGGLYNEQFF. CDR3 nucleotide sequence: TGTGCCAGCAGCCACGCGGCGGGGGGACTATACAATGAGCAGTTCTTC.